This T cell receptor beta chain was documented in a study of T cells in Graves' hyperthyroidism and ophthalmopathy. This clonotype was seen many times. Graves' hyperthyroidism showing no ophthalmopathy progression within 18 months was considered stable. Orbital computed tomography, thyroid ultrasound, serum thyroxine and TRAb, and clinical symptoms together informed the diagnoses. Looked up from germline, CDR1 is PRHDT and CDR2 is FYEKMQ (reference sequence). The CDR3 loop spans 15 amino acids. The ends lost 4 bases at V and 2 bases at J; junction bases unmatched: 7. TCR beta CDR3 regions were amplified from RNA transcripts. TCR CDR3 regions were first amplified by RT-PCR with HTBI primers. MiXCR was run by TCRdb on the multiplex PCR reads, yielding one entry per CDR3 protein. This table has about 360,000 distinct CDR3 sequences, 15% to 20% appearing once.

This clonotype was obtained from a woman between 18 and 30 years old with Graves' hyperthyroidism. The sample comprised blood. The chain uses TRBV13 and TRBJ2-7, with 8 bases lining up with TRBD2. CDR3 coding DNA: TGTGCCAGCAGCTCGGGGGGGGGGAAACCCTACGAGCAGTACTTC. It yields the protein CASSSGGGKPYEQYF.